The 5 T cell receptor beta chains in this list originate from one sample, sequenced in a study of blood T cells in healthy people across ages. Then a second PCR, running about 6 to 11 cycles, was carried out with a sample-barcoded 5' primer and a J-beta primer mix. TCRdb itself ran the 5' RACE reads through MiXCR, one entry per CDR3 protein. The sample has approximately 2,000,000 distinct CDR3 sequences, roughly 43% seen once. Sequencing used blood. All receptors come from a human donor in good health.

The rearrangement links TRBV5-1 to TRBJ2-1; 7 positions match TRBD2. Germline-derived CDR1 and CDR2 are SGHRS and YFSETQ. J lost 0 bases, V lost 1 base, and 13 bases had no gene match. This CDR3 comprises 19 residues. DNA of the CDR3: TGCGCCAGCAGCTTGTGGCGTTTTTCCGGGGGGAACTCCTACAATGAGCAGTTCTTC. Protein: CASSLWRFSGGNSYNEQFF. Looking up the rest from reference TRBV5-1 and TRBJ2-1 gives the full variable domain: KAGVTQTPRYLIKTRGQQVTLSCSPISGHRSVSWYQQTPGQGLQFLFEYFSETQRNKGNFPGRFSGRQFSNSRSEMNVSTLELGDSALYLCASSLWRFSGGNSYNEQFFGPGTRLTVL.

Only a few counts were recorded for this clonotype. The chain carries TRBV19 and TRBJ2-1, with D possibly matching TRBD2 (7 bases). The ends were cut back, 0 bases at V and 3 bases at J, with 18 bases in the middle. The germline V gene encodes CDR1 LNHDA and CDR2 SQIVND (reference sequence). The CDR3 is 18 residues long. The CDR3 region has the DNA TGTGCCAGTAGTATAGATTTGGAGGCGGGGGCCCGCTACAATGAGCAGTTCTTC. Translating gives CASSIDLEAGARYNEQFF.

The J gene is TRBJ2-1, the V gene TRBV3-1; D is possibly TRBD2 (5 bases). Germline lookup yields CDR1 LGHDT and CDR2 YNNKEL (reference sequence). The V end lost 1 base, the J end lost 10 bases, and 14 bases lay between the germline ends. The CDR3 length is 14 residues. The CDR3 here is CASSQAPLVGEQFF. CDR3 in DNA: TGTGCCAGCAGCCAAGCCCCACTAGTCGGGGAGCAGTTCTTC.

On this clonotype itself: One end of the junction is discordant with germline, which a read error may explain. The chain recombines TRBV7-8 with TRBJ1-1; D gene unclear. CDR1 is SGHVS, CDR2 FQNEAQ, per germline. This CDR3 is 14 amino acids long. CDR3 in DNA: TGTGCCAGCAGCTTACGGGGTCGGAACTCTGAAGCTTTCTTT. Its translation: CASSLRGRNSEAFF.

This chain links TRBV12-3 or TRBV12-4 with TRBJ2-1; 8 nucleotides line up with TRBD1. The length of the CDR3 is 14 residues. Germline trimming cut 5 bases from V and 5 bases from J; bases unmatched to any gene: 5. The CDR3 region is CASSHPQGDNEQFF. DNA for the CDR3: TGTGCCAGCAGTCACCCACAGGGGGACAATGAGCAGTTCTTC.